These T cell receptor beta chains were read from a single sample in a study of long-term antiretroviral therapy in people with HIV. Some clones are missing from TCRdb's copy, which holds only in-frame ones; the method was immunoSEQ multiplex PCR. The sample shows some 35,000 clones, 65% to 80% of them seen only once. This sample comprised unsorted PBMCs, obtained 3 years after starting antiretroviral therapy. These receptors all come from a man aged 50-59 years with HIV. Each CDR3 is given with its conserved first and last residue. The D gene is left open where the match is weak. Expanded clones are given a class, and other clones once, few, many or no size at all.

>TRBD2|.|TRBV29-1|16|TRBJ2-5
CSVPRTSGSLGETQYF
TGCAGCGTACCTAGGACTAGCGGGAGTTTGGGAGAGACCCAGTACTTC
>.|.|TRBV7-9|14|TRBJ1-5
CASSPGTGNQPQHF
TGTGCCAGCAGCCCGGGGACGGGAAATCAGCCCCAGCATTTT
>.|.|TRBV13|14|TRBJ2-1
CASSLGEWVNEQFF
TGTGCCAGCAGCTTGGGGGAATGGGTCAATGAGCAGTTCTTC
>.|.|TRBV9|15|TRBJ2-7
CASSVRKRDFYEQYF
TGTGCCAGCAGCGTTAGGAAAAGAGACTTCTACGAGCAGTACTTC
>.|.|TRBV2|12|TRBJ2-4
CASSESFPIQYF
TGTGCCAGCAGTGAAAGTTTTCCCATTCAGTACTTC
>.|.|TRBV14|16|TRBJ1-1
CASSQVRGQVNTEAFF
TGTGCCAGCAGCCAAGTTAGGGGACAAGTGAACACTGAAGCTTTCTTT
>.|.|TRBV11-3|17|TRBJ2-3
CASKYRPRNGGTDTQYF
TGTGCCAGCAAGTATCGCCCCCGGAATGGTGGCACAGATACGCAGTATTTT
>TRBD1|.|TRBV27|14|TRBJ1-2
CASSRRQGSYGYTF
TGTGCCAGCAGCCGTCGACAGGGATCCTATGGCTACACCTTC
>TRBD1|once|TRBV7-2|15|TRBJ1-4
CASNPGGTGVEKLFF
TGTGCCAGCAACCCCGGGGGGACAGGGGTGGAAAAACTGTTTTTT
>.|.|TRBV7-2|14|TRBJ1-2
CASSPRQGPYGYTF
TGTGCCAGCAGCCCCCGACAAGGGCCCTATGGCTACACCTTC
>TRBD2|.|TRBV18|17|TRBJ2-5
CASSPPVAGETRGTQYF
TGTGCCAGCTCACCACCGGTAGCGGGGGAAACGCGGGGGACCCAGTACTTC
>.|.|TRBV29-1|12|TRBJ2-3
CSVDGQTDTQYF
TGCAGCGTTGATGGGCAGACAGATACGCAGTATTTT
>.|once|TRBV21-1|14|TRBJ2-1
CASSKDRVGNEQFF
TGTGCCAGCAGCAAAGACAGGGTCGGAAATGAGCAGTTCTTC
>.|.|TRBV14|15|TRBJ2-1
CASSQDRVRVNEQFF
TGTGCCAGCAGCCAAGACAGGGTGAGGGTCAATGAGCAGTTCTTC
>.|.|TRBV4-3|16|TRBJ2-5
CASSQAPFQGGETQYF
TGCGCCAGCAGCCAAGCCCCGTTTCAGGGGGGAGAGACCCAGTACTTC
>TRBD2|.|TRBV6-5|16|TRBJ2-7
CASSYSWGRGVGEQYF
TGTGCCAGCAGTTACTCATGGGGGAGGGGTGTAGGGGAGCAGTACTTC
>.|.|TRBV6-1|16|TRBJ1-5
CASSGTVLGSNQPQHF
TGTGCCAGCAGTGGTACTGTTTTGGGTAGCAATCAGCCCCAGCATTTT
>.|.|TRBV7-9|13|TRBJ1-4
CASSRATNEKLFF
TGTGCCAGCTCCAGGGCGACTAATGAAAAACTGTTTTTT
>.|.|TRBV7-2|15|TRBJ2-7
CASSFDSLLSYEQYF
TGTGCCAGCAGCTTCGACAGTCTCCTCTCCTACGAGCAGTACTTC
>.|once|TRBV5-1|15|TRBJ2-7
CASSLVSGGNYEQYF
TGCGCCAGCAGCTTGGTTTCTGGAGGGAACTACGAGCAGTACTTC
>.|.|TRBV5-4|14|TRBJ1-6
CASSFGQPNSPLHF
TGTGCCAGCAGTTTTGGACAGCCCAATTCACCCCTCCACTTT
>TRBD1|few|TRBV14|15|TRBJ1-3
CASSPGTGFGNTIYF
TGTGCCAGCAGCCCCGGGACAGGGTTTGGAAACACCATATATTTT
>.|.|TRBV4-1|15|TRBJ1-3
CASSQDPGVGNTIYF
TGCGCCAGCAGCCAAGATCCAGGAGTCGGAAACACCATATATTTT
>TRBD1|once|TRBV9|14|TRBJ2-7
CASSPQGQTYEQYF
TGTGCCAGCAGCCCCCAGGGACAGACCTACGAGCAGTACTTC
>TRBD1|.|TRBV11-1|15|TRBJ2-5
CASSPGTGDQETQYF
TGTGCCAGCAGTCCCGGGACAGGGGATCAAGAGACCCAGTACTTC
>.|medium-sized|TRBV6-6|13|TRBJ1-1
CASNKQGSTEAFF
TGTGCCAGCAATAAACAGGGAAGCACTGAAGCTTTCTTT
>TRBD1|few|TRBV30|11|TRBJ2-7
CACSTGVEQYF
TGTGCCTGTTCGACAGGGGTCGAGCAGTACTTC
>TRBD2|few|TRBV6-1|14|TRBJ2-7
CASLQPGLAGQLYF
TGTGCCAGTTTACAACCGGGACTAGCGGGACAACTTTACTTC
>TRBD1|.|TRBV19|15|TRBJ1-6
CASRPGGTYNSPLHF
TGTGCCAGTAGACCAGGGGGTACCTATAATTCACCCCTCCACTTT
>.|.|TRBV5-1|14|TRBJ2-5
CASSSTGTQETQYF
TGCGCCAGCAGCTCAACCGGGACTCAAGAGACCCAGTACTTC
>TRBD1|.|TRBV7-9|15|TRBJ1-5
CASSLGQGHNQPQHF
TGTGCCAGCAGCTTAGGACAGGGGCACAATCAGCCCCAGCATTTT
>TRBD1|.|TRBV29-1|12|TRBJ2-7
CSCRDSVHEQYF
TGCAGCTGCCGGGACAGTGTCCACGAGCAGTACTTC
>.|.|TRBV28|15|TRBJ2-1
CASVSWRRQNDEQFF
TGTGCCAGCGTCTCCTGGCGGCGACAAAACGATGAGCAGTTCTTC
>TRBD1|.|TRBV18|15|TRBJ2-3
CASSPQGAGTDTQYF
TGTGCCAGCTCACCTCAGGGGGCTGGGACAGATACGCAGTATTTT
>TRBD1|.|TRBV30|12|TRBJ2-5
CAWNRGLMTQYF
TGTGCCTGGAACAGGGGGCTGATGACCCAGTACTTC
>TRBD1|.|TRBV4-1|15|TRBJ1-3
CASSRTGGSGNTIYF
TGCGCCAGCAGCCGGACAGGGGGCTCTGGAAACACCATATATTTT
>.|.|TRBV9|16|TRBJ1-6
CASSPRGSSYNSPLHF
TGTGCCAGCAGCCCCCGCGGGAGCTCCTATAATTCACCCCTCCACTTT
>.|.|TRBV6-5|14|TRBJ1-1
CASSYSRRMAEAFF
TGTGCCAGCAGTTACTCCCGGAGGATGGCTGAAGCTTTCTTT
>TRBD2|.|TRBV11-2|16|TRBJ2-1
CASSLGGTRRMNEQFF
TGTGCCAGCAGCTTAGGGGGGACTAGGAGGATGAATGAGCAGTTCTTC
>.|.|TRBV14|17|TRBJ2-3
CASSQLPGFRGTDTQYF
TGTGCCAGCAGCCAACTCCCAGGGTTTAGAGGCACAGATACGCAGTATTTT
>.|.|TRBV18|13|TRBJ1-2
CASKPGTIYGYTF
TGTGCCAGCAAACCCGGGACAATTTATGGCTACACCTTC
>TRBD2|.|TRBV18|17|TRBJ2-1
CASSPQRGGRREVEQFF
TGTGCCAGCTCACCACAGCGGGGCGGGAGGAGGGAAGTTGAGCAGTTCTTC
>.|.|TRBV20-1|10|TRBJ1-2
CSEQFYGYTF
TGCAGTGAACAATTCTATGGCTACACCTTC
>.|.|TRBV7-2|13|TRBJ2-3
CASSPRNTDTQYF
TGTGCCAGCAGCCCGAGGAACACAGATACGCAGTATTTT
>TRBD2|.|TRBV19|17|TRBJ2-3
CASSIIGLAGGPDTQYF
TGTGCCAGTAGTATAATCGGACTAGCGGGGGGGCCAGATACGCAGTATTTT
>.|.|TRBV7-3|15|TRBJ1-4
CASSPGPGRNEKLFF
TGTGCCAGCAGCCCAGGACCGGGACGTAATGAAAAACTGTTTTTT
>.|.|TRBV5-1|16|TRBJ2-3
CASSLTGGNGADTQYF
TGCGCCAGCAGCTTGACGGGCGGGAACGGTGCAGATACGCAGTATTTT
>.|few|TRBV7-2|13|TRBJ2-7
CASSLERQDEQYF
TGTGCCAGCAGCTTAGAGCGGCAGGACGAGCAGTACTTC
>TRBD2|.|TRBV7-9|16|TRBJ2-5
CASSLFASGPQETQYF
TGTGCCAGCAGCTTGTTCGCTAGCGGGCCTCAAGAGACCCAGTACTTC